Below are 18 T cell receptor beta chains sequenced from a single sample in a study of T-cell reconstitution after alpha-beta-depleted transplantation in children. A library of TCRbeta sequences, prepared with unique molecular identifiers, was generated. TCRdb used MiXCR to reprocess the PCR reads, holding one entry per CDR3 protein. The sample includes hundreds of thousands of distinct CDR3 sequences, approximately 12% seen only once; the top ten take less than 6.5%. Material: PBMCs from the stem cell graft donor, obtained from the stem cell graft. The receptor set was obtained from a human donor who donated a stem cell graft to a child with combined immunodeficiency.

This clonotype was recorded at least ten times. This rearrangement joins TRBV20-1 to TRBJ2-3; 8 positions match TRBD2. V trimming: 3 bases; J trimming: 1 base; junction bases outside the gene matches: 3. The germline gives CDR1 DFQATT, CDR2 SNEGSKA (reference sequence). CDR3 length: 14 amino acids. DNA for the CDR3: TGCAGTGCTAGGGCGGGAGGAGGCACAGATACGCAGTATTTT. This gives the protein CSARAGGGTDTQYF.

The rearrangement joins TRBV25-1 to TRBJ2-7; 10 nucleotides match TRBD2. Germline V gives CDR1 MGHDK, CDR2 SYGVNS. V lost 4 bases, J lost 4 bases, and 13 bases stayed unmatched. The CDR3 loop spans 17 amino acids. Here the CDR3 reads CASSAFSSGRAMYEQYF. DNA for the CDR3: TGTGCCAGCAGTGCTTTTTCGAGCGGGAGGGCCATGTACGAGCAGTACTTC.

The chain uses TRBV5-1 and TRBJ1-1; 8 bases fit TRBD1. V was clipped by 4 bases and J by 0 bases; unmatched bases: 8. Germline CDR1 is SGHRS and CDR2 is YFSETQ. The CDR3 is made up of 16 amino acids. Written as DNA, the CDR3 is TGCGCCAGCAGCGAGGGACAGGCAGGGCTGAACACTGAAGCTTTCTTT. Its translation is CASSEGQAGLNTEAFF.

This sequence joins TRBV13 and TRBJ2-1; TRBD2 is a possible D gene (5 bases). V gave up 4 bases and J gave up 7 bases, with 14 bases separating them. The length of the CDR3 is 14 residues. Germline lookup yields CDR1 PRHDT and CDR2 FYEKMQ (reference sequence). CDR3 nucleotides: TGTGCCAGCAGCTCCGGGAACAGATGGAATGAGCAGTTCTTC. Encoded protein: CASSSGNRWNEQFF.

The chain is built from TRBV20-1 and TRBJ1-2; 10 nucleotides align to TRBD1. The CDR3 covers 14 residues. CDR1 is DFQATT and CDR2 is SNEGSKA in the germline V gene (reference sequence). Unmatched junction bases numbered 12, after V lost 7 bases and J lost 7 bases. CDR3 in DNA: TGCAGTGTATCCGGGACAGGGGTTGATTTTGGCTACACCTTC. As protein: CSVSGTGVDFGYTF.

The CDR3 DNA reads as TGCGCCAGCAGAGTGGATTCGACAGGGGGCTACGAGCAGTACTTC. Protein sequence: CASRVDSTGGYEQYF. The chain links TRBV5-1 to TRBJ2-7, with 9 bases lining up with TRBD1. CDR1 SGHRS and CDR2 YFSETQ come from the germline V gene. J lost 3 bases, V lost 5 bases, and 9 bases had no gene match. The CDR3 extends over 15 amino acids.

The chain recombines TRBV30 with TRBJ2-5, with 11 positions matching TRBD1. CDR3 length: 14 residues. The germline V gene has CDR1 GTSNPN and CDR2 SVGIG (reference sequence). The V and J ends lost 3 bases and 5 bases, in that order; junction bases with no gene match: 5. The CDR3 DNA sequence: TGTGCCTGGAGGGGGACAGGGGGAGGGGAGACCCAGTACTTC. Translating it yields CAWRGTGGGETQYF.

This clonotype was counted only a few times. This chain connects TRBV4-3 to TRBJ2-1; D gene uncertain. The V and J ends lost 1 base and 6 bases respectively, with 10 bases between them. CDR3 size: 14 residues. Per the germline V gene, CDR1 is LGHNA and CDR2 is YSLEER. The CDR3 sequence is CASSQVTTSNEQFF. The CDR3 region has the DNA TGCGCCAGCAGCCAAGTCACTACATCCAATGAGCAGTTCTTC.

This clonotype was counted ten times or more. The V call is TRBV2, the J call TRBJ2-3, with a weak D call TRBD2 (6 bases). CDR3 length: 14 residues. V dropped 8 bases and J dropped 2 bases, with 14 bases sitting between them. Germline V gives CDR1 SNHLY, CDR2 FYNNEI. CDR3 region: CASGGVGITDTQYF. The CDR3 DNA reads TGTGCCAGCGGAGGGGTTGGGATCACAGATACGCAGTATTTT. The entire variable domain, with the rest obtained from reference TRBV2 and TRBJ2-3, is as follows: EPEVTQTPSHQVTQMGQEVILRCVPISNHLYFYWYRQILGQKVEFLVSFYNNEISEKSEIFDDQFSVERPDGSNFTLKIRSTKLEDSAMYFCASGGVGITDTQYFGPGTRLTVL.

The rearrangement joins TRBV4-3 to TRBJ2-5, with D tentatively TRBD2 (5 bases). V was shortened by 0 bases and J by 8 bases, with 22 bases between the two germline ends. This CDR3 has 17 residues. Per the germline V gene, CDR1 is LGHNA and CDR2 is YSLEER. CDR3 sequence: CASSQDWETESGPTQYF. The CDR3 DNA follows: TGCGCCAGCAGCCAAGATTGGGAGACGGAAAGCGGTCCTACCCAGTACTTC.

This clonotype was detected ten times or more. The chain has TRBV6-5 and TRBJ2-3; 8 bases are shared with TRBD2. V gave up 6 bases and J gave up 0 bases; unmatched junction bases: 8. This CDR3 is 16 amino acids long. In germline, CDR1 is MNHEY, CDR2 SVGAGI. The CDR3 sequence: CASSPTSGTSTDTQYF. Here the CDR3 DNA reads TGTGCCAGCAGCCCCACTAGCGGTACTAGCACAGATACGCAGTATTTT.

This clonotype was picked up a small number of times. The CDR3 DNA reads TGTGCCAGCAGCCCCAGGGGACAGGGGAGCAATGGCTACACCTTC. Translating it yields CASSPRGQGSNGYTF. The rearrangement joins TRBV7-9 to TRBJ1-2; 10 nucleotides agree with TRBD1. The CDR3 sequence is 15 residues long. Looked up from germline, CDR1 is SEHNR and CDR2 is FQNEAQ (reference sequence). Trimming removed 5 bases from V and 6 bases from J; junction bases left unmatched: 9.

This clonotype was picked up many times. V usage is TRBV7-2 and J usage is TRBJ2-3; TRBD2 might be the D (6 bases). Germline CDR1 is SGHTA and CDR2 is FQGNSA. CDR3 length: 14 residues. V shed 4 bases and J shed 6 bases, with 14 bases lying between them. In DNA, the CDR3 is TGTGCCAGCAGCTACCCGGCGGGACCGGATACGCAGTATTTT. It specifies CASSYPAGPDTQYF.

This clonotype has more than one count but fewer than ten. The chain couples TRBV5-4 to TRBJ2-2; 16 bases are a match to TRBD2. V shed 4 bases and J 8 bases; nucleotides not matched to a gene: 11. Looked up from germline, CDR1 is SGHNT and CDR2 is YYREEE (reference sequence). The CDR3 runs 18 residues. CDR3 DNA sequence: TGTGCCAGCAGCGCGGCGGGACTAGCGGGAGGGCCAGGAGGGGAGCTGTTTTTT. Its protein is CASSAAGLAGGPGGELFF. Full variable domain (outside the CDR3, taken from reference TRBV5-4 and TRBJ2-2): ETGVTQSPTHLIKTRGQQVTLRCSSQSGHNTVSWYQQALGQGPQFIFQYYREEENGRGNFPPRFSGLQFPNYSSELNVNALELDDSALYLCASSAAGLAGGPGGELFFGEGSRLTVL.

This clonotype was counted many times. V and J are TRBV25-1 and TRBJ2-5; D is unresolved. Germline CDR1 is MGHDK and CDR2 is SYGVNS. The CDR3 covers 11 residues. The V end was cut by 4 bases, the J end by 7 bases, with 7 bases between. CDR3 DNA sequence: TGTGCCAGCAGTGTACTTGGGACCCAGTACTTC. Its translation: CASSVLGTQYF.

This chain uses TRBV29-1 with TRBJ1-3, with D perhaps TRBD1 (5 bases). Per the germline V gene, CDR1 is SQVTM and CDR2 is ANQGSEA. V dropped 6 bases and J dropped 8 bases, with 17 bases sitting between them. The CDR3 runs 13 residues. In DNA, the CDR3 is TGCAGCGTCCCGGGACCAGGAGCCGACACCATATATTTT. Protein: CSVPGPGADTIYF.

This clonotype was seen many times. V is TRBV12-3 or TRBV12-4 and J is TRBJ1-1; TRBD1 aligns across 7 bases. Trimming took 7 bases from V and 6 from J; bases not matched to a gene: 14. The CDR3 runs 15 residues. CDR3 DNA sequence: TGTGCCAGCACGAGGGGGCGCGGAAGGGGGTCTGAAGCTTTCTTT. It is translated as CASTRGRGRGSEAFF.

This clonotype was detected a few times. CDR3 loop: CASSYGTGGNTYEQYF. In DNA, the CDR3 is TGCGCCAGCAGTTATGGGACAGGGGGAAACACCTACGAGCAGTACTTC. The chain couples TRBV5-1 to TRBJ2-7, with 11 bases lining up with TRBD1. Looked up from germline, CDR1 is SGHRS and CDR2 is YFSETQ. With 5 bases clipped from V and 2 bases from J, the junction kept 9 bases outside the gene matches. This CDR3 contains 16 residues.